The 21 T cell receptor beta chains presented below share a single source sample, sequenced in a study of T-cell reconstitution after alpha-beta-depleted transplantation in children listed by TCRdb under 2016. In light of the paper, this sample's treatment or condition label describes: allogeneic hematopoietic cell transplantation with graft depleted of TCRalphabeta T cells and CD19 B cells. The library was built by means of PCR. Data came from an Illumina HiSeq 2500. Molecular barcoding was employed in the preparation of TCR libraries, with unique molecular identifiers being used to normalize TCRbeta repertoire quantification. TCRdb cleaned the public reads at Q25 with fastp, built clones with MiXCR and kept in-frame beta chains. For every CDR3 protein sequence, its rows merge into one entry that carries the most common genes and DNA. This sample is represented by hundreds of thousands of distinct CDR3 sequences; about an eighth of them were singletons. The ten most abundant clones make up 0.79% of the sample.

Sequencing was performed on PBMCs, taken before TCRalphabeta/CD19-depleted stem cell transplant. The receptors were gathered from a girl aged 2-15 years with congenital amegakaryocytic thrombocytopenia, due to receive a stem cell transplant.

This clonotype was seen only a few times. V is TRBV20-1 and J is TRBJ1-2; D is perhaps TRBD1 (6 bases). Looked up from germline, CDR1 is DFQATT and CDR2 is SNEGSKA (reference sequence). The CDR3 length is 12 residues. The V gene lost 7 bases and the J gene lost 10 bases, with 19 bases spanning the gap. The CDR3 region has the DNA TGCAGTGGGGGGGTTCTTGACAGGCACTACACCTTC. It specifies CSGGVLDRHYTF.

The chain recombines TRBV7-8 with TRBJ1-1, with 9 bases aligning to TRBD1. V shed 1 base and J 0 bases; nucleotides not matched to a gene: 6. CDR1 SGHVS and CDR2 FQNEAQ come from the germline V gene. The CDR3 length is 17 residues. Here the CDR3 DNA reads TGTGCCAGCAGCTTAGGGGGACAGGGCCCGCTGAACACTGAAGCTTTCTTT. This encodes CASSLGGQGPLNTEAFF.

This clonotype was counted between two and nine times. The rearrangement links TRBV5-1 to TRBJ2-5, with TRBD2 matching over 7 bases. Germline V gene sequence: CDR1 SGHRS, CDR2 YFSETQ. J lost 4 bases, V lost 1 base, and 10 bases had no gene match. CDR3 size: 16 residues. Here the CDR3 reads CASSLLAGEGGETQYF. The CDR3 DNA is TGCGCCAGCAGCTTGTTGGCGGGAGAGGGAGGAGAGACCCAGTACTTC.

This clonotype has a handful of counts. The chain uses TRBV5-1 and TRBJ2-1; the D gene is possibly TRBD2 (6 bases). The ends were cut back, 0 bases at V and 6 bases at J, with 13 bases in the middle. The CDR3 contains 15 residues. Germline lookup yields CDR1 SGHRS and CDR2 YFSETQ. The CDR3 bases are TGCGCCAGCAGCTTGGTATCGGGAGTTGGCAATGAGCAGTTCTTC. Amino acid sequence: CASSLVSGVGNEQFF.

The chain couples TRBV7-6 to TRBJ2-1, with a tentative D call TRBD1 (6 bases). The germline CDR1 and CDR2 sequences are SGHVS and FNYEAQ. This CDR3 contains 13 residues. V lost 6 bases to trimming and J lost 8 bases, with 14 bases between them. This CDR3 reads CASSSPEGDEQFF. CDR3 nucleotides: TGTGCCAGCAGTTCACCAGAGGGGGATGAGCAGTTCTTC.

This clonotype was seen ten or more times. The chain uses TRBV15 and TRBJ2-5; 8 bases are a match to TRBD2. The CDR3 extends over 19 amino acids. Germline CDR1 is LNHNV and CDR2 is YYDKDF (reference sequence). V gave up 0 bases and J gave up 5 bases; unmatched junction bases: 17. The CDR3 DNA sequence: TGTGCCACCAGCAGAGACGAAGCGGGAGATTTTATAATTACGGAGACCCAGTACTTC. As protein: CATSRDEAGDFIITETQYF.

This clonotype was picked up a small number of times. This chain joins TRBV12-3 or TRBV12-4 and TRBJ2-2; D is unclear. V lost 4 bases, J lost 3 bases, and 9 bases lay in between. The CDR3 contains 14 residues. CDR3 DNA sequence: TGTGCCAGCAGTTGGGTAGGAGACACCGGGGAGCTGTTTTTT. It encodes CASSWVGDTGELFF.

The genes are TRBV7-8 and TRBJ2-1, with unresolved D. The CDR3 has 17 residues. The germline gives CDR1 SGHVS, CDR2 FQNEAQ. Trimming took 4 bases from V and 8 from J, leaving 24 bases between them. The CDR3, as DNA: TGTGCCAGCAGCTCAAGGCAAACCAGCAGGAAAGTCGATGAGCAGTTCTTC. Protein product: CASSSRQTSRKVDEQFF.

Regarding this clonotype: This sequence may be a read error, since a much larger clone differs from it by one base. This chain links TRBV6-5 with TRBJ2-5; no firm D call. The CDR3 runs 11 residues. Per germline, CDR1 MNHEY and CDR2 SVGAGI. Here the CDR3 DNA reads TGTACCAGCAGTTACGCGGAGACCCAGTACTTC. Its translation: CTSSYAETQYF.

This clonotype was observed a few times. The chain is built from TRBV11-1 and TRBJ2-1; 11 bases are a match to TRBD2. V shed 2 bases, J shed 5 bases, and the junction held 17 bases outside the gene matches. This CDR3 is built from 20 residues. Germline loops: CDR1 SGHAT, CDR2 FQDESV (reference sequence). CDR3 sequence (DNA): TGTGCCAGCAGCTTAACCTCTAGCGGGAGGAGTTTGCGGACGGACAATGAGCAGTTCTTC. Protein: CASSLTSSGRSLRTDNEQFF.

The table lists this clonotype with a few counts. The gene calls are TRBV5-6 and TRBJ2-7; D call uncertain. This CDR3 comprises 11 residues. Germline V gives CDR1 SGHDT, CDR2 YYEEEE. V shed 4 bases and J shed 5 bases, with 7 bases lying between them. CDR3 DNA: TGTGCCAGCAGCAAAGATAACGAGCAGTACTTC. Translating it yields CASSKDNEQYF.

The V and J genes are TRBV20-1 and TRBJ2-5, with TRBD2 as a possible D gene (6 bases). The ends were cut back, 7 bases at V and 2 bases at J, with 14 bases in the middle. The length of the CDR3 is 13 residues. The V gene's germline CDR1 is DFQATT and CDR2 SNEGSKA (reference sequence). The DNA for the CDR3 is TGCAGTGTTCGCGGGAATGGGCAAGAGACCCAGTACTTC. Translated: CSVRGNGQETQYF.

The chain joins TRBV15 to TRBJ2-7; maybe TRBD1 (6 bases). This CDR3 spans 14 amino acids. CDR1 is LNHNV and CDR2 is YYDKDF in the germline V gene (reference sequence). Trimming shortened V by 1 base and J by 4 bases, and 11 bases separated the two germline ends. The CDR3 is CATSRAGVPYEQYF. As DNA, the CDR3 is TGTGCCACCAGCAGAGCAGGGGTCCCTTACGAGCAGTACTTC.

As concerns this clonotype: A much larger clone is a single base away; this may be a read error. The V call is TRBV29-1, the J call TRBJ1-1, with D possibly being TRBD1 (5 bases). V was shortened by 3 bases and J by 3 bases, with 20 bases between the two germline ends. CDR3 length: 16 residues. Germline V gives CDR1 SQVTM, CDR2 ANQGSEA. Here the CDR3 DNA reads TGCAGCGTTGATGGTTTGGGGCTGGGGAGGGACACTGAAGCTTTCTTT. Amino acid sequence: CSVDGLGLGRDTEAFF.

In its sample, this clonotype was seen a few times. V usage is TRBV19 and J usage is TRBJ1-2, with D possibly TRBD1 on 5 matching bases. Trimming took 8 bases from V and 8 from J, leaving 12 bases between them. Germline V gene data show CDR1 as LNHDA and CDR2 as SQIVND (reference sequence). The CDR3 covers 11 residues. The DNA of the CDR3 is TGTGCCAGTGCGTTCGGGGGAGGCTACACCTTC. It yields the protein CASAFGGGYTF. Full variable domain (rest looked up from reference TRBV19 and TRBJ1-2): DGGITQSPKYLFRKEGQNVTLSCEQNLNHDAMYWYRQDPGQGLRLIYYSQIVNDFQKGDIAEGYSVSREKKESFPLTVTSAQKNPTAFYLCASAFGGGYTFGSGTRLTVV.

V is TRBV2 and J is TRBJ1-2, with D possibly matching TRBD1 (6 bases). Germline values: CDR1 SNHLY, CDR2 FYNNEI. The CDR3 length is 15 residues. Between the trimmed V and J ends, which lost 5 bases and 4 bases, there was a span of 17 bases. CDR3 DNA: TGTGCCAGCAGTTTTCCGACAGGATCGGGCTATGGCTACACCTTC. Translating gives CASSFPTGSGYGYTF. Filled out from reference TRBV2 and TRBJ1-2, the complete variable domain reads EPEVTQTPSHQVTQMGQEVILRCVPISNHLYFYWYRQILGQKVEFLVSFYNNEISEKSEIFDDQFSVERPDGSNFTLKIRSTKLEDSAMYFCASSFPTGSGYGYTFGSGTRLTVV.

Ten or more counts support this clonotype. The genes are TRBV6-5 and TRBJ2-7; the D gene is possibly TRBD1 (5 bases). This CDR3 is 14 amino acids long. The V gene's germline CDR1 is MNHEY and CDR2 SVGAGI. Trimming pared 2 bases from V and 2 bases from J, leaving 10 bases between. CDR3 DNA: TGTGCCAGCAGTTACAGTGGGGCCGCCTACGAGCAGTACTTC. Translated: CASSYSGAAYEQYF.

This clonotype was observed at least ten times. One end of the junction fails to match germline, which may point to a read error. V and J are TRBV5-1 and TRBJ2-3; D is unresolved. Germline lookup yields CDR1 SGHRS and CDR2 YFSETQ. The CDR3 extends over 15 amino acids. The CDR3 spells CASSLEGSSTDTQYF. The CDR3 DNA is TGTGCCAGCAGCTTAGAAGGTAGTAGCACAGATACGCAGTATTTT.

Worth noting for this clonotype: A clone one base away is much larger, so this may be a read error. The rearrangement links TRBV12-3 or TRBV12-4 to TRBJ2-2; 10 nucleotides line up with TRBD1. The CDR3 sequence is 14 residues long. CDR3 region: CASQPGQGRGELSF. The CDR3 DNA sequence: TGTGCCAGCCAACCGGGACAGGGGCGCGGGGAGCTGTCTTTT.

Comments on this clonotype: A much larger clone differs from this one at a single base, so this may be a read error. This CDR3 fails to terminate in the conserved phenylalanine or tryptophan, so it likely reflects a read error. The chain uses TRBV20-1 and TRBJ2-7; 10 bases match TRBD2. CDR1 and CDR2 (germline): DFQATT, SNEGSKA (reference sequence). After removal of 4 bases from V and 6 bases from J, the junction contained 6 bases not matched to a gene. The CDR3 spans 13 residues. Written as DNA, the CDR3 is TGCAGTGCTAATATAGCGGGAGGTCCCGAGCAGTACTTA. Amino acid sequence: CSANIAGGPEQYL.

The chain combines TRBV5-1 with TRBJ1-2; a possible D gene is TRBD1 (5 bases). V was clipped by 4 bases and J by 8 bases, with 15 bases between them. Germline values: CDR1 SGHRS, CDR2 YFSETQ. The CDR3 sequence is 13 residues long. CDR3 amino acids: CASSPDSGGGYTF. CDR3 nucleotide sequence: TGCGCCAGCAGCCCTGACAGCGGAGGAGGCTACACCTTC.